Listed below are T cell receptor beta chains from one sample, sequenced in a study of cytomegalovirus exposure and HLA in healthy donors. The data were produced by immunoSEQ multiplex PCR, yet TCRdb's version contains in-frame clones alone and is incomplete. The table lists roughly 250,000 clones, under 80% of them singletons, with 2% to 2.5% in the top ten. What was sequenced was PBMCs. These receptors were collected from a female donor in good health and CMV-seronegative. The CDR3 runs from the conserved cysteine through the conserved F or W. The D gene is left open where the match is weak. Size tells how often a clone was seen (once, few, many) or the class of an expanded clone, and some rows leave it out.

cdr3_length d_call j_call clone_size v_call cdr3_nt cdr3_aa
14 - TRBJ2-1 once TRBV5-1 TGCGCCAGCAGCTTGTCGGACTATGCCGATGAGCAGTTCTTC CASSLSDYADEQFF
15 TRBD2 TRBJ2-7 - TRBV19 TGTGCCAGCGGACTAGCGGGAGGTCCCGCCTACGAGCAGTACTTC CASGLAGGPAYEQYF
15 TRBD2 TRBJ2-2 few TRBV2 TGTGCCAGCGGGGGGCGCGGGAGGGACACCGGGGAGCTGTTTTTT CASGGRGRDTGELFF
14 TRBD1 TRBJ1-4 - TRBV18 TGTGCCAGCTCACAGGGGGCACAAGGGGAAAAACTGTTTTTT CASSQGAQGEKLFF
16 TRBD1 TRBJ2-2 - TRBV10-3 TGTGCCATCAGCATGTACGGGACAGGGGCCACCGGGGAGCTGTTTTTT CAISMYGTGATGELFF
15 TRBD1 TRBJ1-2 - TRBV5-1 TGCGCCAGCAGCTTGGCGACAGGGTTCAACTATGGCTACACCTTC CASSLATGFNYGYTF
15 TRBD2 TRBJ2-2 - TRBV6-4 TGTGCCAGCAGTGCGGTAGCGGGAAGTACCGGGGAGCTGTTTTTT CASSAVAGSTGELFF
14 - TRBJ2-2 - TRBV7-9 TGTGCCAGCAGCTTAGCGGTATGGCCCGGGGAGCTGTTTTTT CASSLAVWPGELFF
16 TRBD1 TRBJ1-4 - TRBV14 TGTGCCAGCAGCCCGACAGGGGGCTTGACTAATGAAAAACTGTTTTTT CASSPTGGLTNEKLFF
16 TRBD2 TRBJ2-3 - TRBV9 TGTGCCAGCCAAGCGGCTAGCGGGTTCCGGGGGGATACGCAGTATTTT CASQAASGFRGDTQYF
14 - TRBJ2-7 - TRBV27 TGTGCCAGCAGTTTGGGGGGGCCGATTATCGAGCAGTACTTC CASSLGGPIIEQYF
15 TRBD2 TRBJ2-1 - TRBV29-1 TGCAGCTTTCAAGATCCGGGACTAGCCTACAATGAGCAGTTCTTC CSFQDPGLAYNEQFF
14 - TRBJ2-7 - TRBV7-7 TGTGCCAGCAGCCCTAGGCGGGATTTAGGCGAGCAGTACTTC CASSPRRDLGEQYF
17 - TRBJ2-7 - TRBV5-6 TGTGCCAGCAGCTCTGTTAGAGGGGGTGGGGGCGCCTACGAGCAGTACTTC CASSSVRGGGGAYEQYF
13 - TRBJ1-3 - TRBV7-6 TGTGCCAGCAGCTTCGGAGGTGGGCTCCCCATATATTTT CASSFGGGLPIYF
13 - TRBJ2-2 - TRBV7-9 TGTGCCAGCAGCCCCTCCAACACCGGGGAGCTGTTTTTT CASSPSNTGELFF
15 TRBD2 TRBJ2-3 few TRBV9 TGTGCCAGCAGCGTGGGACTAGCGGTAACAGATACGCAGTATTTT CASSVGLAVTDTQYF
16 TRBD2 TRBJ2-4 - TRBV2 TGTGCCAGCAGTGAAAAACTAGCGGGAGCCAAAAACATTCAGTACTTC CASSEKLAGAKNIQYF
13 - TRBJ2-3 - TRBV2 TGTGCCAGCAGTCGCCAGGGAACAGATACGCAGTATTTT CASSRQGTDTQYF
14 - TRBJ2-5 few TRBV11-3 TGTGCCAGCAGCCAACCGACAGACCGAGAGACCCAGTACTTC CASSQPTDRETQYF